Each of the 8 T cell receptor beta chains below was sequenced from the same sample in a study of cytomegalovirus exposure and HLA in healthy donors (dated by TCRdb to about 2017). Receptors were amplified or captured by the immunoSEQ multiplex PCR assay. For the multiplex PCR, a mixture combining 60 forward primers for TCR Vbeta segments and 13 reverse primers for TCR Jbeta segments was used. TCRdb retrieved this table from immuneACCESS and kept in-frame rearrangements only. Not all clones are present; in checked studies, unresolved V genes account for under half, and no reason is known for the remainder. Counted in this sample were around 180,000 clones; about 87% of them appeared once. Roughly 1.8% of the sample belongs to the ten largest clones. The sample was PBMCs. These receptors originate from a woman younger than 35 in good health and CMV-seronegative.

J is TRBJ1-2 and V is TRBV6-1, with a weak D call TRBD1 (5 bases). The CDR3 is 12 amino acids. Germline loops: CDR1 MNHNS, CDR2 SASEGT. V shed 10 bases and J shed 8 bases, with 17 bases lying between them. The CDR3 sequence: CATNRGSQGYTF. The CDR3 bases are TGTGCCACCAATCGGGGGTCGCAAGGCTACACCTTC.

The chain links TRBV6-1 to TRBJ2-1; 12 bases align to TRBD2. CDR3 length: 15 residues. Germline V gene sequence: CDR1 MNHNS, CDR2 SASEGT. With V trimmed by 4 bases and J by 9 bases, 7 bases remained unmatched. CDR3 protein: CASSGGLAGWSEQFF. The CDR3 region has the DNA TGTGCCAGCAGTGGAGGACTAGCGGGGTGGAGTGAGCAGTTCTTC.

The V call is TRBV4-1, the J call TRBJ2-7; perhaps TRBD1 as D (6 bases). V lost 0 bases to trimming and J lost 2 bases, with 11 bases between them. Germline-derived CDR1 and CDR2 are MGHRA and YSYEKL. The CDR3 has 15 residues. The CDR3 region is CASSQDIGGTYEQYF. In DNA, the CDR3 is TGCGCCAGCAGCCAAGATATAGGGGGTACCTACGAGCAGTACTTC.

The rearrangement joins TRBV19 to TRBJ2-2, with TRBD1 matching 7 bases. Trimming took 7 bases from V and 2 from J; bases not matched to a gene: 10. Germline V lookup: CDR1 LNHDA, CDR2 SQIVND (reference sequence). The CDR3 spans 16 residues. The CDR3 DNA is TGTGCCAGTACCCGGTGGGGGACAGCAAACACCGGGGAGCTGTTTTTT. Translation gives CASTRWGTANTGELFF.

The genes are TRBV27 and TRBJ1-5, with TRBD1 identical over 12 bases. Losses at the gene ends were 6 bases for V and 6 bases for J; bases not matched to a gene: 6. Germline V gene lookup returns CDR1 MNHEY and CDR2 SMNVEV (reference sequence). There are 15 residues in the CDR3. CDR3: CASSTGTGGPQPQHF. In DNA form, the CDR3 reads TGTGCCAGCAGCACCGGGACAGGGGGCCCTCAGCCCCAGCATTTT.

J is TRBJ2-1 and V is TRBV7-9; D is possibly TRBD2 (5 bases). Germline CDR1 and CDR2: SEHNR and FQNEAQ (reference sequence). V lost 0 bases and J lost 4, with 13 bases in between. This CDR3 contains 16 residues. CDR3 bases: TGTGCCAGCAGCTTAGCGGGGAGCCGGGGATACAATGAGCAGTTCTTC. The encoded protein is CASSLAGSRGYNEQFF.

The chain employs TRBV2 and TRBJ2-3, with no clear D. The CDR3 has 13 amino acids. Germline CDR1 and CDR2: SNHLY and FYNNEI. Trimming took off 8 bases at V and 0 bases at J, with 9 bases between the two ends. Here the CDR3 DNA reads TGTGCCAGCCGTTGGCTTAGCACAGATACGCAGTATTTT. This codes for CASRWLSTDTQYF.

V gene TRBV6-1 combines with J gene TRBJ1-1; D ambiguous. V was cut by 7 bases and J by 7 bases, with 16 bases left in between. Germline CDR1 is MNHNS and CDR2 is SASEGT. The CDR3 runs 13 residues. The CDR3 DNA reads TGTGCCAGCACCGCGCGGTGGCAGCTTGAAGCTTTCTTT. Protein: CASTARWQLEAFF.